The rows below give T cell receptor beta chains drawn from one sample of a study of blood T cells in healthy people across ages. Each CDR3 protein gets one entry after TCRdb re-called the 5' RACE reads with MiXCR. The sample includes about 1.8 million distinct CDR3 sequences, around 50% of them seen just once. Sequencing used blood. Receptors originate from a woman aged 40 to 49 in good health. Each CDR3 is given with its conserved first and last residue.

j_call,v_call,cdr3_aa
TRBJ1-2,TRBV4-3,CASSQDSHSTVDGYTF
TRBJ2-7,TRBV10-3,CALDSRGYEQYF
TRBJ2-7,TRBV7-8,CASSFRIYYEQYF
TRBJ2-1,TRBV6-2/TRBV6-3,CASRPYRGSGYNEQFF
TRBJ2-7,TRBV12-3/TRBV12-4,CASSILHGSYEQYF
TRBJ1-1,TRBV5-1,CASSPVGSNTEAFF
TRBJ2-7,TRBV20-1,CSARSGGGSYEQYF
TRBJ2-1,TRBV29-1,CSVEEGGYEQFF
TRBJ2-5,TRBV20-1,CSAREGTGRQETQYF
TRBJ2-3,TRBV7-9,CASSRGQGRAGTDTQYF
TRBJ2-3,TRBV4-1,CASSQERDSTDTQYF
TRBJ2-7,TRBV20-1,CSARDPPLEQYF
TRBJ1-2,TRBV28,CASTSPGRYYGYTF
NA,TRBV3-1,CASSQGGTGGGEQYF